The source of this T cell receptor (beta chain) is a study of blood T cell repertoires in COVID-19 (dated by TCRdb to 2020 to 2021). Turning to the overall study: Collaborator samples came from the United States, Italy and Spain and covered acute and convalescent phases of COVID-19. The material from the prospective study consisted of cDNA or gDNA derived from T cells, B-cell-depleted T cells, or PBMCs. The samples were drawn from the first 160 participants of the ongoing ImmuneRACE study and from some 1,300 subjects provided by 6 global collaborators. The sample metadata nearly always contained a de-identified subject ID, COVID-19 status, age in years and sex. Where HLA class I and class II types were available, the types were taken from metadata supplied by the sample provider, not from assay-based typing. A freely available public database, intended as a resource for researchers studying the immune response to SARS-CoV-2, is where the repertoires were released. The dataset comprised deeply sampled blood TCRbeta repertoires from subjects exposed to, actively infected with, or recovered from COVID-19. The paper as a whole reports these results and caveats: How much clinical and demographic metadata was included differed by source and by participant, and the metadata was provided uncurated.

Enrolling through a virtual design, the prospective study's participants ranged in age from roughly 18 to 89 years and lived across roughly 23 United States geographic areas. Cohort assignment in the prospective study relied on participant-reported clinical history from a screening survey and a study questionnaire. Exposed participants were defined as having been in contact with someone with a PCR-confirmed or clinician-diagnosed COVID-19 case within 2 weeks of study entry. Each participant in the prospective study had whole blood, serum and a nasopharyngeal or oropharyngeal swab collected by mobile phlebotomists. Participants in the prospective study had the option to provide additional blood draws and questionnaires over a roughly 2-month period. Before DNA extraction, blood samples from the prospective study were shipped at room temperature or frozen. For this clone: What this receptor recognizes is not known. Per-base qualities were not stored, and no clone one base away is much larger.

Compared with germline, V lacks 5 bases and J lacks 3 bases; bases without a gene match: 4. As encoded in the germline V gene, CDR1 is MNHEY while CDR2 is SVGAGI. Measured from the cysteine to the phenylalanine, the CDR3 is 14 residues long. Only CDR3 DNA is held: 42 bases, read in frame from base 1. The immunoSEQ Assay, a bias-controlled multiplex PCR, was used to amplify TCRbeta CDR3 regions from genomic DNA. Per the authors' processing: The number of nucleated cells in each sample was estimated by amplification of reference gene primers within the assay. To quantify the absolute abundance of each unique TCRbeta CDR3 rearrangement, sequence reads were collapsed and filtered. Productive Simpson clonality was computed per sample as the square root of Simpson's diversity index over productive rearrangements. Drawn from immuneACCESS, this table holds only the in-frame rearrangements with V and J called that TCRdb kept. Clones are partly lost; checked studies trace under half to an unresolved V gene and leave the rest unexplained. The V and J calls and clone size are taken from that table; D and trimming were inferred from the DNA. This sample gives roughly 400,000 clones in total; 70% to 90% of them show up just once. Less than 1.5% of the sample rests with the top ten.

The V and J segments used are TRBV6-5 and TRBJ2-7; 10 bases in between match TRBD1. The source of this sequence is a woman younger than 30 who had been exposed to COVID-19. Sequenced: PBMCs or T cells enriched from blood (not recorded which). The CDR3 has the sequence CASSSRDRGYEQYF. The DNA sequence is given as TGTGCCAGCAGTAGTCGGGACAGGGGCTACGAGCAGTACTTC.